The following is a TCR beta chain sequence with its context. Its antigen is unknown. These data belong to a study of blood T cells in healthy people across ages. Notes on the study in general: Unknown donor CMV status possibly confounded expanded clonotype changes. The study found TCR beta diversity correlated strongly with naive T cell percentage.

Sample-barcoded 5' priming and a J-beta primer mix drove a second PCR of about 6 to 12 cycles. TCRdb re-derived calls from the 5' RACE reads in MiXCR, one entry per CDR3 protein. Found here are roughly 1,300,000 distinct CDR3 sequences, 59% of them singletons; the top ten hold roughly 7%. V was shortened by 2 bases and J by 6 bases, with 18 bases between the two germline ends. Germline CDR1 MNHNY, CDR2 SVGAGI (reference sequence). This CDR3 contains 16 residues. The TCR comes from a man between 18 and 29 years old in good health. V usage is TRBV6-6 and J usage is TRBJ2-3, with D perhaps being TRBD1 or TRBD2 (7 bases each). Sequencing was carried out using blood. The CDR3 sequence: CASSYPGGGPRDTQYF. In DNA, the CDR3 is TGTGCCAGCAGTTACCCAGGGGGAGGGCCAAGGGATACGCAGTATTTT.